Each of the 25 T cell receptor beta chains below was sequenced from the same sample in a study of metastatic and nonmetastatic thyroid tumors. Ahead of thyroid surgery, no patient had received treatment of any kind. TCRdb re-called clones from the PCR reads using MiXCR. The sample holds fewer than 20,000 clones, about a fifth seen once. Sequencing was done on a sample of tumor tissue. The receptors originated from a female donor with papillary thyroid cancer or a benign thyroid nodule (not recorded which). Some clones in this sample may be carry-over from other donors' samples.

This clone occurred a few times. This rearrangement joins TRBV11-2 to TRBJ1-2, with no clear D. CDR3 length equals 16 residues. With 0 bases removed from V and 8 bases from J, the gap between germline ends came to 19 bases. CDR1 and CDR2 from the germline V gene are SGHAT and FQNNGV. In DNA form, the CDR3 reads TGTGCCAGCAGCTTAGAGGCCCGACCGACACTATACGGCTACACCTTC. Its protein product is CASSLEARPTLYGYTF.

This chain joins TRBV20-1 and TRBJ2-5; D uncertain. Germline values: CDR1 DFQATT, CDR2 SNEGSKA (reference sequence). Trimming removed 3 bases from V and 5 bases from J, with 16 bases in between. The CDR3 has 14 residues. In DNA, the CDR3 is TGCAGTGCTAGGCCACTCCAGTCTTCGGAGACCCAGTACTTC. Amino acid sequence: CSARPLQSSETQYF.

Relative to its sample, this clone is medium-sized. This chain connects TRBV4-1 to TRBJ1-3; D gene ambiguous. CDR1 is MGHRA and CDR2 is YSYEKL in the germline V gene. Trimming took 0 bases from V and 4 from J, leaving 4 bases between them. The CDR3 is 13 residues long. The CDR3 bases are TGCGCCAGCAGCCAAGAGCCGGGAAACACCATATATTTT. Protein sequence: CASSQEPGNTIYF.

This clone was seen ten or more times. J is TRBJ2-1 and V is TRBV7-3; 8 bases align to TRBD1. V trimming: 2 bases; J trimming: 9 bases; junction bases outside the gene matches: 12. The germline gives CDR1 SGHTA, CDR2 FQGTGA. There are 16 residues in the CDR3. CDR3 loop: CASSLYRGATVGEQFF. In DNA, the CDR3 is TGTGCCAGCAGCTTATACAGGGGGGCGACTGTCGGTGAGCAGTTCTTC.

The J gene is TRBJ2-3, the V gene TRBV11-3; D gene ambiguous. The germline V gene has CDR1 SGHNT and CDR2 YENEEA. V lost 3 bases to trimming and J lost 7 bases, with 14 bases between them. This CDR3 is 14 amino acids long. The CDR3 DNA follows: TGTGCCAGCAGCTTGGACCCGAGCACGCATACGCAGTATTTT. Residues: CASSLDPSTHTQYF.

This clone was seen repeatedly, ten times or more. At one end, the junction sequence differs from germline, possibly due to a read error. This chain connects TRBV7-7 to TRBJ2-1; D tentatively fits TRBD1 or TRBD2 (6 bases each). Germline CDR1 SSHAT, CDR2 FNYEAQ (reference sequence). The CDR3 extends over 15 amino acids. The CDR3: CASSSGTPLGGEQFF. In nucleotides, the CDR3 is TGTGCTAGCAGCTCCGGGACACCTCTTGGAGGGGAGCAGTTCTTC.

Many counts were recorded for this clone. The chain employs TRBV5-1 and TRBJ2-2, with a tentative D call TRBD1 (6 bases). The CDR3 is 14 amino acids. Germline V lookup: CDR1 SGHRS, CDR2 YFSETQ. V dropped 7 bases and J dropped 4 bases, with 14 bases sitting between them. The chain's CDR3 is CASEDFRGTGELFF. CDR3 nucleotide sequence: TGCGCCAGCGAAGATTTCAGGGGCACCGGGGAGCTGTTTTTT.

This clone was seen ten or more times. As DNA, the CDR3 is TGTGCCAGCAGTTTGTTAGGCAGTAATGAAAAACTGTTTTTT. It codes for CASSLLGSNEKLFF. The V and J genes are TRBV12-3 or TRBV12-4 and TRBJ1-4; D remains unclear. V lost 3 bases and J 4 bases, leaving 9 bases between the germline ends. This CDR3 has 14 amino acids.

This sequence joins TRBV20-1 and TRBJ2-3; the D call may be TRBD1 or TRBD2 (6 bases each). V gave up 3 bases and J gave up 4 bases, with 11 bases separating them. Germline V gene sequence: CDR1 DFQATT, CDR2 SNEGSKA (reference sequence). There are 13 residues in the CDR3. The DNA of the CDR3 is TGCAGTGCTAGCGGGGGCGCCTCAGATACGCAGTATTTT. Residues: CSASGGASDTQYF.

In this sample, this clone turned up many times. The chain employs TRBV25-1 and TRBJ2-3, with D perhaps TRBD1 or TRBD2 (5 bases each). V was clipped by 1 base and J by 6 bases, with 11 bases between them. The CDR3 totals 14 residues. Germline values: CDR1 MGHDK, CDR2 SYGVNS. Here the CDR3 DNA reads TGTGCCAGCAGTGAATGGGGGATAGGGGATACGCAGTATTTT. Translating it yields CASSEWGIGDTQYF.

This clone has a count of ten or more. This chain's CDR3 is CASSLGGLAGTDTQYF. CDR3 bases: TGCGCCAGCAGCTTGGGGGGACTAGCGGGAACAGATACGCAGTATTTT. The chain employs TRBV5-1 and TRBJ2-3, with 13 bases fitting TRBD2. There are 16 residues in the CDR3. V gave up 0 bases and J gave up 3 bases; unmatched junction bases: 1. Germline V lookup: CDR1 SGHRS, CDR2 YFSETQ.

This chain connects TRBV15 to TRBJ2-5, with TRBD2 identical over 9 bases. CDR3 length equals 15 residues. Germline V gives CDR1 LNHNV, CDR2 YYDKDF (reference sequence). Trimming at V came to 1 base and at J to 5 bases, leaving 5 bases not matched to a gene. This chain's CDR3 is CATSRVPTSGETQYF. The CDR3 DNA follows: TGTGCCACCAGCAGAGTCCCGACTAGCGGTGAGACCCAGTACTTC.

The gene calls are TRBV6-4 and TRBJ2-1; 10 bases map to TRBD2. CDR1 is MRHNA, CDR2 SNTAGT, per germline. V lost 4 bases to trimming and J lost 4 bases; unmatched junction nucleotides: 4. The CDR3 extends over 15 amino acids. CDR3 bases: TGTGCCAGCAGTGCCACTAGCGGGGAGTACAATGAGCAGTTCTTC. Its protein is CASSATSGEYNEQFF.

The sample holds many counts of this clone. The chain links TRBV20-1 to TRBJ2-3, with D possibly matching TRBD1 (5 bases). The germline CDR1 and CDR2 sequences are DFQATT and SNEGSKA (reference sequence). Trimming took 0 bases from V and 3 from J, leaving 13 bases between them. CDR3 length: 15 amino acids. The CDR3 loop is CSARDHIGATDTQYF. The CDR3 nucleotides are TGCAGTGCTAGAGATCACATAGGGGCGACAGATACGCAGTATTTT.

V is TRBV5-1 and J is TRBJ2-7; 9 positions agree with TRBD1. J lost 6 bases, V lost 0 bases, and 4 bases had no gene match. CDR1 is SGHRS, CDR2 YFSETQ, per germline. The CDR3 has 14 amino acids. CDR3 sequence: CASSLEGTGSEQYF. CDR3 nucleotides: TGCGCCAGCAGCTTGGAAGGGACAGGGTCCGAGCAGTACTTC.

The sample holds one count of this clone. The CDR3 loop reads CASSPNGGRWDTQYF. In nucleotides, the CDR3 is TGTGCCAGCAGCCCAAATGGCGGGAGGTGGGATACGCAGTATTTT. The rearrangement joins TRBV7-3 to TRBJ2-3; 8 nucleotides align to TRBD2. CDR1 is SGHTA and CDR2 is FQGTGA in the germline V gene. Unmatched junction bases numbered 10, after V lost 5 bases and J lost 6 bases. This CDR3 region has 15 residues.

This clone was detected many times. The genes are TRBV6-1 and TRBJ1-2; D ambiguous. CDR1 is MNHNS, CDR2 SASEGT, per germline. The CDR3 is 13 residues long. V lost 4 bases, J lost 6 bases, and 12 bases lay in between. This CDR3 is CASSAGRRNGYTF. In DNA, the CDR3 is TGTGCCAGCAGTGCCGGAAGGCGGAATGGCTACACCTTC.

J is TRBJ2-7 and V is TRBV18; TRBD1 or TRBD2 may be the D gene (5 bases each). Per germline, CDR1 KGHSH and CDR2 LQKENI. The CDR3 runs to 16 residues. Between the trimmed V and J ends, which lost 4 bases and 3 bases, there was a span of 19 bases. CDR3 amino acids: CASSQLPGPGNYEQYF. The CDR3 DNA reads TGTGCCAGCTCACAACTACCGGGACCGGGTAACTACGAGCAGTACTTC.

This clone was seen repeatedly, ten times or more. V and J are TRBV29-1 and TRBJ2-7; D is ambiguous. V lost 2 bases and J lost 2, with 7 bases in between. The germline CDR1 and CDR2 sequences are SQVTM and ANQGSEA. The CDR3 spans 12 residues. CDR3 DNA sequence: TGCAGCGTTGAAAGGACCCCCTACGAGCAGTACTTC. Encoded protein: CSVERTPYEQYF.

The V gene is TRBV11-1, the J gene TRBJ1-1; D is unresolved. The CDR3 totals 12 residues. Germline assignment: CDR1 SGHAT and CDR2 FQDESV (reference sequence). Trimming stripped 5 bases from V and 4 bases from J, with 8 bases between. The CDR3 is CASSITITEAFF. The DNA of the CDR3 is TGTGCCAGCAGCATCACGATCACTGAAGCTTTCTTT.

This clone was recorded many times. The J gene is TRBJ2-7, the V gene TRBV30; D ambiguous. The CDR3 consists of 12 residues. The germline V gene has CDR1 GTSNPN and CDR2 SVGIG (reference sequence). Trimming stripped 3 bases from V and 4 bases from J, with 10 bases between. The CDR3 DNA reads as TGTGCCTGGAGCGAAACAGAGTACGAGCAGTACTTC. This codes for CAWSETEYEQYF. Combining the CDR3 with reference TRBV30 and TRBJ2-7 gives the whole variable domain SQTIHQWPATLVQPVGSPLSLECTVEGTSNPNLYWYRQAAGRGLQLLFYSVGIGQISSEVPQNLSASRPQDRQFILSSKKLLLSDSGFYLCAWSETEYEQYFGPGTRLTVT.

In this sample, this clone turned up many times. The CDR3 reads CASSRGQLYNEQFF. The CDR3 DNA is TGTGCCAGCAGCCGGGGACAACTTTACAATGAGCAGTTCTTC. The gene calls are TRBV7-2 and TRBJ2-1; D is possibly TRBD1 (6 bases). The CDR3 consists of 14 residues. Germline assignment: CDR1 SGHTA and CDR2 FQGNSA. Trimming removed 5 bases from V and 4 bases from J, with 12 bases in between. Drawing the rest from reference TRBV7-2 and TRBJ2-1, the complete variable domain is GAGVSQSPSNKVTEKGKDVELRCDPISGHTALYWYRQSLGQGLEFLIYFQGNSAPDKSGLPSDRFSAERTGGSVSTLTIQRTQQEDSAVYLCASSRGQLYNEQFFGPGTRLTVL.

This clone appeared a few times. The chain combines TRBV29-1 with TRBJ2-5, with a weak D call TRBD2 (5 bases). The CDR3 consists of 13 residues. V gave up 8 bases and J gave up 2 bases, with 15 bases separating them. Germline CDR1 SQVTM, CDR2 ANQGSEA. The chain's CDR3 is CSIEDQRQETQYF. CDR3 bases: TGCAGCATCGAGGACCAGCGGCAAGAGACCCAGTACTTC. Combining the CDR3 with reference TRBV29-1 and TRBJ2-5 gives the whole variable domain SAVISQKPSRDICQRGTSLTIQCQVDSQVTMMFWYRQQPGQSLTLIATANQGSEATYESGFVIDKFPISRPNLTFSTLTVSNMSPEDSSIYLCSIEDQRQETQYFGPGTRLLVL.

The chain is built from TRBV20-1 and TRBJ2-7; 7 bases match TRBD1. The germline V gene has CDR1 DFQATT and CDR2 SNEGSKA (reference sequence). The J segment lost 5 bases and the V segment lost 3 bases, leaving 10 bases of the junction unmatched. This CDR3 contains 14 residues. The CDR3 is CSARYRGNIHEQYF. DNA of the CDR3: TGCAGTGCTAGGTACAGGGGAAATATCCACGAGCAGTACTTC.

This clone is termed medium-sized. The chain links TRBV6-1 to TRBJ2-7; D gene ambiguous. The germline V gene encodes CDR1 MNHNS and CDR2 SASEGT. The CDR3 extends over 12 amino acids. V lost 1 base and J lost 5, with 6 bases in between. CDR3 nucleotide sequence: TGTGCCAGCAGTGAAGGGCCCCACGAGCAGTACTTC. Protein sequence: CASSEGPHEQYF.